The present entry profiles one TCR beta chain with its context. Antigen: not known. The data derive from a study of radiotherapy plus CTLA-4 blockade in lung cancer. Overall study: Objective responses occurred in 18% of patients; approximately 33% had disease control. General study results and limits: TCR clones of tumor origin grew in blood after radiotherapy plus ipilimumab.

V lost 1 base to trimming and J lost 0 bases, with 5 bases between them. The germline V gene encodes CDR1 KGHSH and CDR2 LQKENI. The CDR3 consists of 14 residues. Assay used: immunoSEQ multiplex PCR; TCRdb lists only in-frame clones, some missing. The sample comprises some 64,000 clones, 76% of which are singletons, and about 17% rests with the top ten. With ipilimumab providing CTLA-4 blockade, focal radiation was administered to patients who had chemo-refractory metastatic non-small-cell lung cancer. The input for sequencing was peripheral blood, taken from a patient treated with radiotherapy plus ipilimumab. The TCR sequence derives from a human donor with non-small cell lung cancer whose response to radiotherapy plus ipilimumab could not be evaluated. Some clones in this sample may be carry-over from other donors' samples. The V call is TRBV18, the J call TRBJ2-3; D gene ambiguous. For the CDR3, the DNA is TGTGCCAGCTCACCACGGGCCAGCACAGATACGCAGTATTTT. This sequence encodes CASSPRASTDTQYF.